Included here is one T cell receptor beta chain sequence, with context. These data belong to a study of control samples from healthy donors and cancer patients. The protocol was immunoSEQ multiplex PCR, while the TCRdb copy is restricted to in-frame clones and leaves out a portion. This sample has more than 70,000 clones, with over 90% found just once. V was shortened by 7 bases and J by 1 base, with 10 bases between the two germline ends. The CDR3 covers 13 residues. Germline CDR1 and CDR2: SGHAT and FQNNGV. The J gene is TRBJ1-1, the V gene TRBV11-2, with D unresolved. This sequence originates from a woman in her thirties in good health. The sample taken for sequencing was blood. CDR3 coding DNA: TGTGCCAGCACCACCTCCCAGAACACTGAAGCTTTCTTT. As protein: CASTTSQNTEAFF. Full variable domain (rest looked up from reference TRBV11-2 and TRBJ1-1): EAGVAQSPRYKIIEKRQSVAFWCNPISGHATLYWYQQILGQGPKLLIQFQNNGVVDDSQLPKDRFSAERLKGVDSTLKIQPAKLEDSAVYLCASTTSQNTEAFFGQGTRLTVV.